This section outlines one T cell receptor (beta chain) sequence together with its context. Its target is unknown. This sample was taken from a study of Graves' ophthalmopathy and Graves' hyperthyroidism. Study information: Stable hyperthyroidism meant no ophthalmopathy within 18 months of follow-up. General study findings and limits: The authors also found most expanded thyroid clonotypes above 0.001 frequency in blood.

CDR3 length: 15 residues. Germline V CDR1 and CDR2: SGHTA, FQGNSA. With 2 bases removed from V and 2 bases from J, the gap between germline ends came to 10 bases. Patients with other autoimmune diseases, uncontrolled infections, pregnancy or lactation were excluded. Diagnosis relied on clinical symptoms, serum thyroxine, TRAb, thyroid ultrasound and orbital computed tomography. As the template, RNA transcripts were used to amplify TCR beta CDR3 regions. First-round RT-PCR relied on HTBI primers, and a second-round multiplex PCR came next. Using its own MiXCR run on the multiplex PCR reads, TCRdb lists one record per CDR3 protein. Seen here are around 590,000 distinct CDR3 sequences, 35% to 45% observed once, and the top ten hold about 4.2%.

This clonotype was sampled from an adult man with Graves' hyperthyroidism. The sample taken for sequencing was peripheral blood or thyroid tissue (not recorded which). This rearrangement joins TRBV7-2 to TRBJ1-5; no reliable D call. The CDR3 sequence is CASSLSPTGNQPQHF. The DNA of the CDR3 is TGTGCCAGCAGCTTATCGCCAACGGGCAATCAGCCCCAGCATTTT.